This TCR beta chain was observed in a study of blood T cells in healthy people across ages. Study as a whole: With template switching, about one barcoded beta molecule was captured per two T cells.

About this clonotype: Its antigen is still unknown.

General observations from the study: A strong correlation was seen between TCR beta diversity and naive T cell percentage.

A second PCR of about 7 to 12 cycles used a sample-barcoded 5' primer and a J-beta primer mix. Using its own MiXCR run on the 5' RACE reads, TCRdb lists one record per CDR3 protein. Among about 510,000 distinct CDR3 sequences, roughly a quarter were seen once, and the ten largest hold 3% to 4%. Each sample had at least 6 million PBMCs isolated. This sample was shared with a second study, whose subject was T cells of mothers and their children.

The sequence derives from a boy younger than 10 in good health. The sequenced sample consisted of blood.

The CDR3 DNA is TGTGCCAGCGGAAGGGTGATTGTGAACACTGAAGCTTTCTTT. Its protein is CASGRVIVNTEAFF. This chain connects TRBV28 to TRBJ1-1, with D unresolved. The CDR3 sequence is 14 residues long. Germline V gives CDR1 MDHEN, CDR2 SYDVKM. The germline V and J ends were trimmed by 8 bases and 0 bases, with 13 bases remaining between them.